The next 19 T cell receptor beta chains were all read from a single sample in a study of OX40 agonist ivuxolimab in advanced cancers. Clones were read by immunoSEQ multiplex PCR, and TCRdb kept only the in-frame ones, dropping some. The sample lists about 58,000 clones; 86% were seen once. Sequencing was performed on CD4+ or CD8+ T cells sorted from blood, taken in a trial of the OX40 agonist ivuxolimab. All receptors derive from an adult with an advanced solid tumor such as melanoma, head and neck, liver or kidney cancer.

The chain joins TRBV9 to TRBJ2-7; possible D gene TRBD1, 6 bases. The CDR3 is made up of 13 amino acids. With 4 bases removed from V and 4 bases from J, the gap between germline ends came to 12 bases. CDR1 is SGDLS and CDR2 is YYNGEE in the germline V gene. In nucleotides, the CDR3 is TGTGCCAGCAGCCCAGGAGACAGGTACGAGCAGTACTTC. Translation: CASSPGDRYEQYF.

CDR3 sequence: CASSTLTGTSGYNEQFF. CDR3 bases: TGCGCCAGCAGCACCCTTACCGGGACTAGCGGATACAATGAGCAGTTCTTC. This sequence joins TRBV5-1 and TRBJ2-1; TRBD2 matches at 11 bases. V was pared by 4 bases and J by 4 bases, with 10 bases of the junction left unmatched. From germline, CDR1 is SGHRS and CDR2 YFSETQ. The CDR3 sequence is 17 residues long.

Written as DNA, the CDR3 is TGTGCCAGCAGTAACTCGGGGACAAAGAGATACGAGCAGTACTTC. Translation: CASSNSGTKRYEQYF. The chain joins TRBV2 to TRBJ2-7, with a possible D match to TRBD1 (6 bases). Per germline, CDR1 SNHLY and CDR2 FYNNEI. This CDR3 is 15 amino acids long. V was cut by 5 bases and J by 4 bases, with 18 bases left in between.

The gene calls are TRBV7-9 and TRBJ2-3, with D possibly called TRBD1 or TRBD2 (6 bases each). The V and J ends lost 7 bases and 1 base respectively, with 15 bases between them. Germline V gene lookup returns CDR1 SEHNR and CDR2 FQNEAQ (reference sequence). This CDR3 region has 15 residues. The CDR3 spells CASTPPGAGTDTQYF. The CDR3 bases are TGTGCCAGCACCCCCCCGGGGGCAGGCACAGATACGCAGTATTTT.

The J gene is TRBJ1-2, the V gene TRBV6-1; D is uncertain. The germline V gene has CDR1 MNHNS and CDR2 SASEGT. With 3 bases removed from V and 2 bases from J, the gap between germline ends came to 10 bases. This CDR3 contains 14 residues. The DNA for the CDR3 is TGTGCCAGCAGTGACTCCGGGATAAACTATGGCTACACCTTC. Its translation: CASSDSGINYGYTF.

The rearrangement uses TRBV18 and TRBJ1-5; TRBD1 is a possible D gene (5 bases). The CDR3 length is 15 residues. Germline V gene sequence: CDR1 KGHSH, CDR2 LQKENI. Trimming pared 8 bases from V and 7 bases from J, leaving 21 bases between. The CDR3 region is CASALTGAGSQPQHF. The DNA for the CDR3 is TGTGCCAGCGCACTCACCGGGGCGGGCTCCCAGCCCCAGCATTTT.

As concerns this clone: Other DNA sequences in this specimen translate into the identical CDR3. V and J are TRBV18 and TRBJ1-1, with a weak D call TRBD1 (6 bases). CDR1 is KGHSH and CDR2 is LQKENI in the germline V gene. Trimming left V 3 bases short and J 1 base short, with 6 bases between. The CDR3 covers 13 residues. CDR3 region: CASSPGQNTEAFF. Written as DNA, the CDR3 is TGTGCCAGCTCACCGGGACAGAACACTGAAGCTTTCTTT.

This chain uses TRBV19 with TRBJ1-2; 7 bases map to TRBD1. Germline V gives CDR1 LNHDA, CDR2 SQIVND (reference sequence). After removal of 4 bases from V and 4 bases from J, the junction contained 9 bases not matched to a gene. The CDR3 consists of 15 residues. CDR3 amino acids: CASSTRGTDPYGYTF. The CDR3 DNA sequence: TGTGCCAGTAGTACCCGCGGGACAGATCCCTATGGCTACACCTTC.

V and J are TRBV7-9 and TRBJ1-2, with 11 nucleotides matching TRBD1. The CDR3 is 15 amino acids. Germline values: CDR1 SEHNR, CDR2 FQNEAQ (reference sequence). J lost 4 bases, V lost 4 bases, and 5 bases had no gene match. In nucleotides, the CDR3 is TGTGCCAGCAGCTCGGGGACAGGGGGTTTCTATGGCTACACCTTC. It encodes CASSSGTGGFYGYTF.

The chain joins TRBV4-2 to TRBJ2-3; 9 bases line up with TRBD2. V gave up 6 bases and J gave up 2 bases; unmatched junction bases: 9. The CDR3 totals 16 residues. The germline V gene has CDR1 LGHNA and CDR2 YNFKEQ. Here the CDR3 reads CASRPRSGGTTDTQYF. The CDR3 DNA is TGTGCCAGCAGGCCGCGAAGCGGGGGGACCACAGATACGCAGTATTTT.

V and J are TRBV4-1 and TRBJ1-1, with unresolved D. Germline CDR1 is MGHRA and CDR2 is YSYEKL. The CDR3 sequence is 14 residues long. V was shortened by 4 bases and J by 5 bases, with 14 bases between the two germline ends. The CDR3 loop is CASSRPVFGTEAFF. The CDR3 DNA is TGCGCCAGCAGCCGCCCGGTGTTCGGGACTGAAGCTTTCTTT.

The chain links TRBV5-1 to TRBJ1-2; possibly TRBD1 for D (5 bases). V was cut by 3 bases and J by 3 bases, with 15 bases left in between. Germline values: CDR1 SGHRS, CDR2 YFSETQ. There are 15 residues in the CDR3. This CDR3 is CASSSRTGGDYGYTF. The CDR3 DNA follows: TGCGCCAGCAGCTCTAGGACTGGGGGGGACTATGGCTACACCTTC.

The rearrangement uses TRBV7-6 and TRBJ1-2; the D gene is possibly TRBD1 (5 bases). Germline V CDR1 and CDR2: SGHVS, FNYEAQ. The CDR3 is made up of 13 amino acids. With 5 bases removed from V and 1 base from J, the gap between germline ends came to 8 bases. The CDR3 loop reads CASSPDSNYGYTF. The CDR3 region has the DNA TGTGCCAGCAGCCCAGACAGTAACTATGGCTACACCTTC.

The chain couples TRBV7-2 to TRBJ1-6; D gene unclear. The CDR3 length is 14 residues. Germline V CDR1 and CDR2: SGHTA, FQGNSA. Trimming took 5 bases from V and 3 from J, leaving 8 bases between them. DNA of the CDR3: TGTGCCAGCAGCGTGGGCCTCTATAATTCACCCCTCCACTTT. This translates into CASSVGLYNSPLHF. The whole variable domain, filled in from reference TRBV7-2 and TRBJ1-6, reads GAGVSQSPSNKVTEKGKDVELRCDPISGHTALYWYRQSLGQGLEFLIYFQGNSAPDKSGLPSDRFSAERTGGSVSTLTIQRTQQEDSAVYLCASSVGLYNSPLHFGNGTRLTVT.

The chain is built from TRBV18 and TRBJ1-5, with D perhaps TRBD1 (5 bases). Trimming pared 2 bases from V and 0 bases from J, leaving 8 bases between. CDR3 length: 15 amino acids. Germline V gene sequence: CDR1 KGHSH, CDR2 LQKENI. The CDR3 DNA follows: TGTGCCAGCTCACCATTAGGGGATAGCAATCAGCCCCAGCATTTT. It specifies CASSPLGDSNQPQHF.

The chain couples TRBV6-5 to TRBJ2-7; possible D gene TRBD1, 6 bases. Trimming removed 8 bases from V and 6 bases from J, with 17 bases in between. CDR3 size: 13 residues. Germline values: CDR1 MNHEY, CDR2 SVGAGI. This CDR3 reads CASRKQGYGEQYF. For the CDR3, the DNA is TGTGCCAGCCGCAAGCAGGGGTACGGCGAGCAGTACTTC.

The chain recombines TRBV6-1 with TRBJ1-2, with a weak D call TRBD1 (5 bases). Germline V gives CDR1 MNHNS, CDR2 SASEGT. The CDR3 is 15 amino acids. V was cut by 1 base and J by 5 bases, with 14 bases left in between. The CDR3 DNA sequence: TGTGCCAGCAGTGAAGAGAGGGGACGGATATATGGCTACACCTTC. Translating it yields CASSEERGRIYGYTF.

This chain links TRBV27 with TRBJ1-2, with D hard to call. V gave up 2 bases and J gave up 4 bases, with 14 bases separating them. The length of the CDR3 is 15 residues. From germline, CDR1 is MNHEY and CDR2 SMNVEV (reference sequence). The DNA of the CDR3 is TGTGCCAGCAGTTTAGGGCAGCCCGAGCTCTATGGCTACACCTTC. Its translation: CASSLGQPELYGYTF.

CDR3: CASSTGTDNQPQHF. CDR3 DNA sequence: TGTGCCAGCAGCACCGGGACAGACAATCAGCCCCAGCATTTT. The chain has TRBV5-5 and TRBJ1-5; 7 bases agree with TRBD1. The CDR3 spans 14 residues. The V gene's germline CDR1 is SGHKS and CDR2 YYEKEE (reference sequence). V lost 4 bases, J lost 3 bases, and 4 bases stayed unmatched.